This T cell receptor beta chain was captured by sequencing in a study of PD-1 blockade in classical Hodgkin lymphoma. The CDR3 loop spans 16 amino acids. V lost 2 bases to trimming and J lost 8 bases; unmatched junction nucleotides: 11. The germline V gene has CDR1 SGHRS and CDR2 YFSETQ. Here immunoSEQ multiplex PCR was the method, and the copy in TCRdb shows in-frame clones only, minus some. The repertoire holds about 94,000 clones, with 89% as singletons. Each and every patient relapsed after autologous stem cell transplantation, and patients got differing brentuximab vedotin exposure. Material: peripheral blood mononuclear cells (PBMCs), obtained before the second cycle of nivolumab. The gene calls are TRBV5-1 and TRBJ2-1; 9 bases are shared with TRBD1. The receptor was derived from a human donor with classical Hodgkin lymphoma. CDR3 protein: CASSFRFGTGIDEQFF. Here the CDR3 DNA reads TGCGCCAGCAGCTTCCGGTTCGGGACAGGGATCGATGAGCAGTTCTTC.